This is a list of T cell receptor beta chains from one sample in a study of blood T cell repertoires in COVID-19. Generated by immunoSEQ multiplex PCR, the TCRdb table keeps only in-frame clones and is missing some. The sample includes approximately 500,000 clones, approximately 91% of them seen just once. The sequencing input was peripheral blood. These receptors were taken from a woman in her forties or fifties with COVID-19, enrolled during active disease. Both conserved end residues are part of each CDR3. A D gene is named only where the DNA matches it firmly. A row's size may be missing; if present it is once, few, many or a size class.

v_gene	d_gene	j_gene	abundance	CDR3nt	CDR3aa
TRBV3-1/TRBV3-2	NA	TRBJ2-1	NA	TGTGCCAGCAGCCAAGATTGGAGAGGCAGTGAGCAGTTCTTC	CASSQDWRGSEQFF
TRBV5-1	TRBD1	TRBJ2-1	NA	TGCGCCAGCAGTGCGAGACAGGGTACCCCCAATGAGCAGTTCTTC	CASSARQGTPNEQFF
TRBV7-9	TRBD2	TRBJ2-3	NA	TGTGCCAGCAGCCGGGGACTAGCGGGGAAAACCACAGATACGCAGTATTTT	CASSRGLAGKTTDTQYF
TRBV18	TRBD1	TRBJ2-3	NA	TGTGCCAGCTCTCTCGACAGGGGTGAATCAGATACGCAGTATTTT	CASSLDRGESDTQYF
TRBV19	TRBD1	TRBJ1-2	NA	TGTGCCAGTAGTACCACAGGGGAAACTAACTATGGCTACACCTTC	CASSTTGETNYGYTF
TRBV2	TRBD2	TRBJ2-1	NA	TGTGCCAGCAGTGCACTAGCGGGGGCATACAATGAGCAGTTCTTC	CASSALAGAYNEQFF
TRBV13	NA	TRBJ1-5	NA	TGTGCCAGCAGCTTAATGGGCGGGAATCAGCCCCAGCATTTT	CASSLMGGNQPQHF
TRBV28	NA	TRBJ1-1	NA	TGTGCCAGCAGGGGGCTTGGGTATGAAGCTTTCTTT	CASRGLGYEAFF
TRBV6-4	NA	TRBJ2-1	NA	TGTGCCAGCAGTGACTCTACGGGGGTCAATGAGCAGTTCTTC	CASSDSTGVNEQFF
TRBV6-5	TRBD1	TRBJ2-4	NA	TGTGCCAGCAGCGGACAGGGGCTAAACATTCAGTACTTC	CASSGQGLNIQYF
TRBV27	TRBD1	TRBJ2-3	NA	TGTGCCAGCACCACTGGACAGGGGTGGAGCACAGATACGCAGTATTTT	CASTTGQGWSTDTQYF
TRBV5-8	TRBD2	TRBJ2-1	NA	TGTGCCAGCAGCCTAGTAGCGGGGAGGTCCCTCCATGAGCAGTTCTTC	CASSLVAGRSLHEQFF
TRBV3-1/TRBV3-2	TRBD1	TRBJ1-2	once	TGTGCCAGCAGCCAATTCGTAATCGGACAGGGAACCTCCGGGGGGTATGGCTACACCTTC	CASSQFVIGQGTSGGYGYTF
TRBV5-1	NA	TRBJ1-1	once	TGCGCCAGCAGCTCAAACGCACAGGGACGTCGCACTGAAGCTTTCTTT	CASSSNAQGRRTEAFF
TRBV30	TRBD2	TRBJ2-3	NA	TGTGCCTGCTCCCCGAGCGGGGGGGCCACAGATACGCAGTATTTT	CACSPSGGATDTQYF
TRBV7-9	NA	TRBJ1-1	NA	TGTGCCAGCGGGCCGGCCGACACTGAAGCTTTCTTT	CASGPADTEAFF
TRBV2	TRBD2	TRBJ2-1	NA	TGTGCCAGCATTGATCGACCAGCGGGATTACGCGAACAGTTCTTC	CASIDRPAGLREQFF
TRBV21-1	NA	TRBJ2-7	NA	TGTGCCAGCAGCAAACACGCCGTGGGGGCAAGAGACCACGAGCAGTACTTC	CASSKHAVGARDHEQYF